One and the same sample provided the 13 T cell receptor beta chains below, sequenced in a study of glioma-infiltrating T cells. Using RNA template, CDR3s of TCR alpha and beta were amplified with iRepertoire arm-PCR. TCRdb independently ran MiXCR on the multiplex PCR reads; one entry per CDR3 protein. There are around 190,000 distinct CDR3 sequences in the sample; roughly two fifths occur only once, and 5.2% lies in the top ten. Sequences were obtained from glioma tissue, nonneoplastic brain tissue, or PBMCs (not recorded which). These receptors all come from a human donor with low-grade glioma or glioblastoma, undergoing nonglioma brain surgery, or in good health (not recorded which).

This clonotype was counted a single time. The chain combines TRBV3-1 with TRBJ2-1, with a tentative D call TRBD2 (5 bases). The CDR3 totals 13 residues. The germline V and J ends were trimmed by 6 bases and 10 bases, with 16 bases remaining between them. From germline, CDR1 is LGHDT and CDR2 YNNKEL (reference sequence). The DNA for the CDR3 is TGTGCCAGCAGGCCAGGACTGCTAGACGAGCAGTTCTTC. Its translation is CASRPGLLDEQFF.

DNA of the CDR3: TGCAGCGTTGATCAAGAGACCCAGTACTTC. The encoded protein is CSVDQETQYF. This rearrangement joins TRBV29-1 to TRBJ2-5, with unresolved D. Germline CDR1 is SQVTM and CDR2 is ANQGSEA. The CDR3 has 10 amino acids. The germline V and J ends were trimmed by 3 bases and 2 bases, with 1 base remaining between them.

Ten or more counts support this clonotype. This rearrangement joins TRBV6-1 to TRBJ2-7; D is possibly TRBD2 (6 bases). Trimming took off 5 bases at V and 0 bases at J, with 14 bases between the two ends. The germline gives CDR1 MNHNS, CDR2 SASEGT. The CDR3 runs to 15 residues. The chain's CDR3 is CASSRDFTSSYEQYF. For the CDR3, the DNA is TGTGCCAGCAGTCGGGACTTTACGAGCTCCTACGAGCAGTACTTC.

This clonotype was observed many times. The V gene is TRBV27, the J gene TRBJ1-5; D might be TRBD1 (5 bases). The germline V gene encodes CDR1 MNHEY and CDR2 SMNVEV (reference sequence). CDR3 length: 14 amino acids. V shed 2 bases and J shed 4 bases, with 9 bases lying between them. CDR3 DNA sequence: TGTGCCAGCAGTTTACAGGGTGATAATCAGCCCCAGCATTTT. Amino acids: CASSLQGDNQPQHF.

The sample holds many counts of this clonotype. The chain uses TRBV10-3 and TRBJ1-1; TRBD1 matches at 8 bases. Germline CDR1 ENHRY, CDR2 SYGVKD. The CDR3 is 14 amino acids. Unmatched junction bases numbered 2, after V lost 4 bases and J lost 1 base. CDR3 sequence (DNA): TGTGCCATCAGTGTAGGGACAGGGAACACTGAAGCTTTCTTT. Residues: CAISVGTGNTEAFF.

In regard to this clonotype: Relative to the germline gene, one junction end is altered; a read error may explain this. The genes are TRBV12-3 or TRBV12-4 and TRBJ1-3, with D uncertain. The CDR3 has 14 residues. CDR3 sequence reads: CASSLYSAGNNIYF. CDR3 DNA: TGTGCCAGCAGTTTATATTCCGCGGGAAACAACATATATTTT.

In the case of this clonotype: A much larger clone is a single base away; this may be a read error. The chain uses TRBV28 and TRBJ1-5; D is undetermined. Germline lookup yields CDR1 MDHEN and CDR2 SYDVKM. V dropped 5 bases and J dropped 4 bases, with 15 bases sitting between them. The CDR3 covers 15 residues. This CDR3 reads CASSLLHRPNQPQHF. The CDR3 nucleotides read TGTGCCAGCAGTCTCCTCCACCGGCCAAATCAGCCCCAGCATTTT. The full variable domain, rest sourced from reference TRBV28 and TRBJ1-5, is DVKVTQSSRYLVKRTGEKVFLECVQDMDHENMFWYRQDPGLGLRLIYFSYDVKMKEKGDIPEGYSVSREKKERFSLILESASTNQTSMYLCASSLLHRPNQPQHFGDGTRLSIL.

The chain carries TRBV27 and TRBJ1-3, with 8 bases that match TRBD1. V lost 5 bases and J lost 2; bases outside the gene matches: 11. This CDR3 is 17 amino acids long. CDR1 MNHEY and CDR2 SMNVEV come from the germline V gene (reference sequence). The CDR3 DNA is TGTGCCAGCAGTACGCATCCGGGACAGGCGACTGGAAACACCATATATTTT. Protein sequence: CASSTHPGQATGNTIYF.

Comment on this clonotype: This may stem from a read error, because a much larger clone lies one nucleotide away. This chain links TRBV27 with TRBJ2-7, with a possible D match to TRBD1 (5 bases). The CDR3 loop spans 13 amino acids. CDR1 and CDR2 (germline): MNHEY, SMNVEV (reference sequence). Trimming shortened V by 6 bases and J by 0 bases, and 9 bases separated the two germline ends. The CDR3 protein is CASRRQSSYEQYF. The DNA for the CDR3 is TGTGCCAGCAGGCGACAGAGCTCCTACGAGCAGTACTTC.

This rearrangement joins TRBV28 to TRBJ1-5; D call uncertain. Trimming removed 3 bases at V and 12 bases at J, with 15 bases between. The germline V gene has CDR1 MDHEN and CDR2 SYDVKM. The CDR3 runs to 13 residues. DNA for the CDR3: TGTGCCAGCAGTTTCGGCCAGAGTAGGTACCAGCATTTT. It yields the protein CASSFGQSRYQHF.

This clonotype has only a few counts. The J gene is TRBJ1-2, the V gene TRBV2; TRBD1 agrees at 10 bases. CDR1 is SNHLY, CDR2 FYNNEI, per germline. This CDR3 is 14 amino acids long. J was trimmed by 6 bases and V by 4 bases; bases with no gene match: 5. The CDR3 loop reads CASSGGQGVDGYTF. CDR3 bases: TGTGCCAGCAGTGGTGGACAGGGGGTCGATGGCTACACCTTC.

A few counts support this clonotype. The rearrangement links TRBV3-1 to TRBJ1-5; D ambiguous. From germline, CDR1 is LGHDT and CDR2 YNNKEL (reference sequence). Trimming removed 5 bases at V and 6 bases at J, with 8 bases between. The CDR3 is 12 amino acids. CDR3 DNA: TGTGCCAGCAGCACACTCGGTCAGCCCCAGCATTTT. Residues: CASSTLGQPQHF.

V is TRBV7-9 and J is TRBJ1-2; D is ambiguous. V was pared by 3 bases and J by 1 base, with 24 bases between. Germline CDR1 is SEHNR and CDR2 is FQNEAQ (reference sequence). This CDR3 comprises 19 residues. CDR3 nucleotide sequence: TGTGCCAGCAGCTTGATAGGGCTCATGGATATGAAGGGTAACTATGGCTACACCTTC. Its translation is CASSLIGLMDMKGNYGYTF. The full variable domain, completed using reference TRBV7-9 and TRBJ1-2, is DTGVSQNPRHKITKRGQNVTFRCDPISEHNRLYWYRQTLGQGPEFLTYFQNEAQLEKSRLLSDRFSAERPKGSFSTLEIQRTEQGDSAMYLCASSLIGLMDMKGNYGYTFGSGTRLTVV.